A selection of T cell receptor beta chains follows, all from one sample in a study of T cells in Graves' hyperthyroidism and ophthalmopathy. One entry per CDR3 protein, called by TCRdb with MiXCR from the multiplex PCR reads. The profile shows 340,000 or so distinct CDR3 sequences, 21% of them singletons. Source material: blood. The receptor set was obtained from a woman in her 50s with Graves' hyperthyroidism. CDR3s include the opening cysteine and the closing phenylalanine or tryptophan. D genes are given only for firm matches. Clone size appears in some rows only: once, few, many, or a class for an expanded clone.

CATSAAPGTILTGELFF	TGTGCCACCAGTGCGGCACCGGGGACTATCCTCACCGGGGAGCTGTTTTTT	many	TRBD2	TRBJ2-2	TRBV24-1
CASSPGQVSYEQYF	TGTGCCAGTAGTCCCGGACAGGTCTCCTACGAGCAGTACTTC	NA	TRBD1	TRBJ2-7	TRBV19
CASKPQGFGYGYTF	TGTGCCAGTAAACCACAGGGGTTCGGCTATGGCTACACCTTC	NA	TRBD1	TRBJ1-2	TRBV5-6
CASSEYGGSPYEQYF	TGTGCCAGCAGTGAATACGGCGGGAGCCCCTACGAGCAGTACTTC	many	TRBD2	TRBJ2-7	TRBV6-1
CASSEEKGKVEAFF	TGTGCCAGCAGTGAGGAAAAGGGAAAAGTTGAAGCTTTCTTT	many	NA	TRBJ1-1	TRBV2
CASSLVPRLAKNIQYF	TGTGCCAGCAGCTTAGTTCCCCGACTGGCCAAAAACATTCAGTACTTC	few	NA	TRBJ2-4	TRBV7-2
CASSLVETGTGELFF	TGTGCCAGCAGTCTGGTAGAGACAGGGACCGGGGAGCTGTTTTTT	few	TRBD1	TRBJ2-2	TRBV6-1
CASLPGTSATDTQYF	TGCGCCAGCCTTCCTGGAACTAGCGCCACAGATACGCAGTATTTT	many	TRBD2	TRBJ2-3	TRBV5-1
CASSPGTAGYTF	TGTGCCAGCAGCCCGGGGACAGCTGGCTACACCTTC	many	TRBD1	TRBJ1-2	TRBV11-2
CASSLQGLQETQYF	TGTGCCAGCTCACTACAGGGCTTACAAGAGACCCAGTACTTC	many	NA	TRBJ2-5	TRBV18
CASTGQDYGYTF	TGTGCCAGCACGGGACAGGACTATGGCTACACCTTC	NA	TRBD1	TRBJ1-2	TRBV28
CASSIQGNGELFF	TGTGCCAGCAGCATTCAGGGGAACGGGGAGCTGTTTTTT	many	NA	TRBJ2-2	TRBV7-9
CASTVGGVNTEAFF	TGTGCCAGCACCGTGGGGGGTGTGAACACTGAAGCTTTCTTT	few	NA	TRBJ1-1	TRBV28
CASRRYRSASTDTQYF	TGTGCCAGCAGGAGATACAGGAGCGCTAGCACAGATACGCAGTATTTT	few	NA	TRBJ2-3	TRBV6-1
CASSRDNYEQYF	TGTGCCAGCAGTCGGGACAACTACGAGCAGTACTTC	many	NA	TRBJ2-7	TRBV11-1
CASSPYEGGETQYF	TGTGCCAGCTCACCGTATGAGGGAGGAGAGACCCAGTACTTC	few	NA	TRBJ2-5	TRBV18
CASSSGPPGSKNRINNEQFF	TGTGCCAGCAGTTCGGGACCCCCGGGGTCTAAAAACAGAATTAACAATGAGCAGTTCTTC	NA	NA	TRBJ2-1	TRBV7-2
CSAREGRGGGSPLHF	TGCAGTGCTAGAGAGGGGAGGGGGGGAGGATCACCCCTCCACTTT	few	NA	TRBJ1-6	TRBV20-1
CASSLKQVYNEQFF	TGTGCCAGCAGCTTAAAACAGGTGTACAATGAGCAGTTCTTC	NA	NA	TRBJ2-1	TRBV7-9
CASSLGGITYEQYF	TGTGCCAGCAGTTTAGGAGGGATTACCTACGAGCAGTACTTC	many	NA	TRBJ2-7	TRBV28
CASSDGLAAGEQYF	TGCGCCAGCAGCGACGGACTAGCGGCTGGGGAGCAGTACTTC	few	TRBD2	TRBJ2-7	TRBV5-1
CSASFANSPLHF	TGCAGTGCTAGCTTCGCAAATTCACCCCTCCACTTT	many	NA	TRBJ1-6	TRBV20-1
CASSLSKETQYF	TGTGCCAGCAGTTTATCGAAAGAGACCCAGTACTTC	many	NA	TRBJ2-5	TRBV12-3/TRBV12-4
CAWTRQGGSSEAFF	TGTGCCTGGACACGACAGGGTGGGTCTTCTGAAGCTTTCTTT	many	TRBD1	TRBJ1-1	TRBV30
CASSSSQSSGNTIYF	TGTGCCAGCAGCTCCTCACAGAGCTCTGGAAACACCATATATTTT	few	NA	TRBJ1-3	TRBV7-9
CASSPGTGNTGELFF	TGTGCCAGCTCACCAGGGACGGGTAACACCGGGGAGCTGTTTTTT	many	NA	TRBJ2-2	TRBV18
CAWGRQGWEKLFF	TGTGCCTGGGGTCGACAGGGATGGGAAAAACTGTTTTTT	few	TRBD1	TRBJ1-4	TRBV30
CASSQARTSGGAANTGELFF	TGTGCCAGCAGCCAAGCTCGGACTAGCGGGGGGGCCGCGAACACCGGGGAGCTGTTTTTT	NA	TRBD2	TRBJ2-2	TRBV3-1
CASSEYRANTEAFF	TGTGCCAGCAGTGAATACCGAGCGAACACTGAAGCTTTCTTT	NA	NA	TRBJ1-1	TRBV25-1
CASSPQGYYEQYF	TGTGCCAGCAGTCCGCAGGGGTACTACGAGCAGTACTTC	many	NA	TRBJ2-7	TRBV2
CASSWPGQTFNQPQHF	TGTGCCAGCAGCTGGCCGGGACAGACTTTCAATCAGCCCCAGCATTTT	few	TRBD1	TRBJ1-5	TRBV5-8
CSANRAYEQYF	TGCAGTGCTAACAGGGCCTACGAGCAGTACTTC	once	NA	TRBJ2-7	TRBV20-1
CASSLPTGPQNTEAFF	TGCGCCAGCAGCTTACCGACAGGACCACAGAACACTGAAGCTTTCTTT	many	NA	TRBJ1-1	TRBV5-1
CASSQVGRGSEKLFF	TGTGCCAGCAGCCAAGTAGGGCGAGGGAGTGAAAAACTGTTTTTT	few	NA	TRBJ1-4	TRBV3-1
CASSLVLRTGGLSRAKNIQYF	TGTGCCAGCAGTTTAGTATTGAGGACAGGGGGCCTCAGTCGGGCCAAAAACATTCAGTACTTC	once	TRBD1	TRBJ2-4	TRBV12-3/TRBV12-4
CASSLRGQGVNEQYF	TGCGCCAGCAGCTTGCGGGGACAGGGTGTAAACGAGCAGTACTTC	NA	TRBD1	TRBJ2-7	TRBV5-1
CASSGDPSGVDTGELFF	TGTGCCAGCAGTGGAGATCCTAGCGGGGTGGATACCGGGGAGCTGTTTTTT	many	TRBD2	TRBJ2-2	TRBV2
CAISAQQGDYGYTF	TGTGCCATCAGTGCTCAACAGGGGGACTATGGCTACACCTTC	NA	TRBD1	TRBJ1-2	TRBV10-3
CASSSTRGSEQYF	TGTGCCAGCAGCTCCACCCGGGGAAGCGAGCAGTACTTC	many	NA	TRBJ2-7	TRBV7-2